This TCR beta chain was retrieved from a study of molecular identifiers for immune sequencing clone quantification. Ten or more counts support this clonotype. Its matching antigen is unknown. Findings of the study overall: In CMV-specific effectors, clones above 20 copies held over 98% of molecules; naive, under 1%. Reports indicate spiked Jurkat TCR RNA from one cell could be found among 950,000 to 1,000,000 naive cells.

Germline CDR1 LGHNA, CDR2 YSLEER. Trimming cost V 0 bases and J 1 base, with 10 bases left between them. The CDR3 runs 17 residues. Making the bulk TCR libraries relied on previously described methods and listed TCR primers. TCRdb ran MiXCR on the PCR reads and lists one entry per CDR3 protein. The table includes roughly 90,000 distinct CDR3 sequences, 15% to 20% detected once. The sequenced sample consisted of naive CD8+ T cells from blood, with Jurkat cell RNA spiked in. Subset reported: FACS-sorted CD8+CD4-CCR7+CD45RA+ naive T cells. The TCR originated in a human donor in good health. Some libraries in this study had Jurkat cell RNA spiked in. The chain joins TRBV4-3 to TRBJ2-6; D unclear. The chain's CDR3 is CASSQEGTLSGANVLTF. DNA for the CDR3: TGCGCCAGCAGCCAAGAGGGCACCTTGTCTGGGGCCAACGTCCTGACTTTC.